What follows are 5 T cell receptor beta chains derived from one specimen sequenced in a study of shared clonotypes between healthy human individuals. As defined, naive CD8 cells were CD45RO-negative and positively selected for CCR7, with terminally differentiated effector memory CD45RA+ cells excluded. Sequenced by immunoSEQ multiplex PCR; TCRdb stores in-frame clones only, minus some. The sample consists of 550,000 to 750,000 clones, just under 97% of them appearing once. Sequencing input: naive CD8+ T cells sorted from blood. The receptor set was obtained from a woman in her thirties in good health.

This chain joins TRBV7-9 and TRBJ2-1; 10 positions agree with TRBD2. Germline V lookup: CDR1 SEHNR, CDR2 FQNEAQ (reference sequence). Trimming at V came to 1 base and at J to 2 bases, leaving 5 bases not matched to a gene. The CDR3 has 17 residues. In DNA, the CDR3 is TGTGCCAGCAGCTTAGTGGAAGCGGGAGGGGCCTACAATGAGCAGTTCTTC. Encoded protein: CASSLVEAGGAYNEQFF.

V gene TRBV6-6 combines with J gene TRBJ1-1; D gene unclear. The CDR3 is 15 residues long. From germline, CDR1 is MNHNY and CDR2 SVGAGI (reference sequence). V lost 6 bases and J lost 4, with 18 bases in between. This chain's CDR3 is CASSPARELVTEAFF. CDR3 bases: TGTGCCAGCAGCCCCGCTAGGGAGCTGGTCACTGAAGCTTTCTTT.

The chain links TRBV10-2 to TRBJ2-1; D is unclear. Germline-derived CDR1 and CDR2 are WSHSY and SAAADI. V lost 7 bases and J lost 3, with 1 base in between. The CDR3 has 10 residues. The CDR3 DNA reads as TGCGCCAGCAACTACAATGAGCAGTTCTTC. Protein product: CASNYNEQFF.

V is TRBV7-9 and J is TRBJ2-1, with a tentative D call TRBD2 (6 bases). The germline V and J ends were trimmed by 6 bases and 2 bases, with 11 bases remaining between them. From germline, CDR1 is SEHNR and CDR2 FQNEAQ (reference sequence). This CDR3 has 14 residues. The CDR3 sequence: CASRGGTTYNEQFF. As DNA, the CDR3 is TGTGCCAGCAGGGGCGGGACGACCTACAATGAGCAGTTCTTC.

V is TRBV9 and J is TRBJ2-1; D possibly corresponds to TRBD1 (6 bases). The V and J ends lost 6 bases and 2 bases respectively, with 15 bases between them. The CDR3 is 15 amino acids. Germline V CDR1 and CDR2: SGDLS, YYNGEE. The CDR3, as DNA: TGTGCCAGCACCCGGAAGGGGGAGCCCTACAATGAGCAGTTCTTC. Translation: CASTRKGEPYNEQFF.